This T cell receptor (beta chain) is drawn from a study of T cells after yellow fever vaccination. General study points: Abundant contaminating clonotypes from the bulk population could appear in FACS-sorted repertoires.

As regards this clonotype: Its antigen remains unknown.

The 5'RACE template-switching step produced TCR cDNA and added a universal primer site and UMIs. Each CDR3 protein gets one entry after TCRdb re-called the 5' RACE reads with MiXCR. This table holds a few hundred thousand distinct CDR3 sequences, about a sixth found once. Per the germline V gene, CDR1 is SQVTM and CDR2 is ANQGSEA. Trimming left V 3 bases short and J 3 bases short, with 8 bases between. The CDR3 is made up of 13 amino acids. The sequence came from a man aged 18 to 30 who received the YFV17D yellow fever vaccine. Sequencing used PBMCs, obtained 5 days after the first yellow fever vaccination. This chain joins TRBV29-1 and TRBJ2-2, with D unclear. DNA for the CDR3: TGCAGCGTTGATATCACGCACACCGGGGAGCTGTTTTTT. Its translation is CSVDITHTGELFF.